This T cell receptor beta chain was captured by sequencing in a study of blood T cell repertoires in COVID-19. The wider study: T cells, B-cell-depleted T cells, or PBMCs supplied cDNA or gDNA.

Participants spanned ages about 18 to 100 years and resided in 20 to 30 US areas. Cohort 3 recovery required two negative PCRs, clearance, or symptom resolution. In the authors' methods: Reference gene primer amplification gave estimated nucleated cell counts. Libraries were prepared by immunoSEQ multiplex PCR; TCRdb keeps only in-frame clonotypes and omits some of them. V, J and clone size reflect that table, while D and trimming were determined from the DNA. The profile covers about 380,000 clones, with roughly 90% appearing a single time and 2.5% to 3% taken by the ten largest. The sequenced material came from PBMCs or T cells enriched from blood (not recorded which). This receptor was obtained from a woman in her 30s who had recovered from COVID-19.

Here the CDR3 reads CASSLGQGGYEQYF. CDR3 sequence (DNA): TGTGCCAGCAGCTTAGGGCAGGGGGGTTACGAGCAGTACTTC. The rearrangement uses TRBV7-9 and TRBJ2-7; tentatively, D is TRBD1 (7 bases). With 1 base removed from V and 4 bases from J, the gap between germline ends came to 11 bases. This CDR3 contains 14 residues. Germline lookup yields CDR1 SEHNR and CDR2 FQNEAQ (reference sequence).